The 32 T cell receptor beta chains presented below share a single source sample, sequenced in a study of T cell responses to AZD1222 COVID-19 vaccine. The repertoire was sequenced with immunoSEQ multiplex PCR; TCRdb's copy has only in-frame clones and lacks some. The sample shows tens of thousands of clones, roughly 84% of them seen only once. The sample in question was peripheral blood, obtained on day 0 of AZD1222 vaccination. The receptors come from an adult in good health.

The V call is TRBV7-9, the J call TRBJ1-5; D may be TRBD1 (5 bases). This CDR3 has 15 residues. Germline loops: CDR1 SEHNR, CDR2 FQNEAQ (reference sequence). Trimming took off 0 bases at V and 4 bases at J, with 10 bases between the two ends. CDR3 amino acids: CASSLADTRNQPQHF. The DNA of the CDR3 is TGTGCCAGCAGCTTAGCGGACACAAGAAATCAGCCCCAGCATTTT.

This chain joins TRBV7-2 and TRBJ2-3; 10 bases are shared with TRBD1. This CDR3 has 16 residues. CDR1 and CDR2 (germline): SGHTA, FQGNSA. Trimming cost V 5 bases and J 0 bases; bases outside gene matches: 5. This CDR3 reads CASSSWDRGSTDTQYF. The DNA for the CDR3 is TGTGCCAGCAGCAGTTGGGACAGGGGTAGCACAGATACGCAGTATTTT.

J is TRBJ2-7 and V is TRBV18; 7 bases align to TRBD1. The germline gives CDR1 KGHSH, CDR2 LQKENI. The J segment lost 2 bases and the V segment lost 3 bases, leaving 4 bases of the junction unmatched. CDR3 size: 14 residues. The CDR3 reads CASSPIQGAYEQYF. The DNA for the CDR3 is TGTGCCAGCTCACCGATTCAGGGGGCCTACGAGCAGTACTTC.

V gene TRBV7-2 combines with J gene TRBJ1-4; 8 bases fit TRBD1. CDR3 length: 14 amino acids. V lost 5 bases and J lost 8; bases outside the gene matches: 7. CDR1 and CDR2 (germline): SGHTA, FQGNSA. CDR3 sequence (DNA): TGTGCCAGCAGCGGACGACAGGGGTACGAAAAACTGTTTTTT. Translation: CASSGRQGYEKLFF. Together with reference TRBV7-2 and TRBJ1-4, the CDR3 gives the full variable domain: GAGVSQSPSNKVTEKGKDVELRCDPISGHTALYWYRQSLGQGLEFLIYFQGNSAPDKSGLPSDRFSAERTGGSVSTLTIQRTQQEDSAVYLCASSGRQGYEKLFFGSGTQLSVL.

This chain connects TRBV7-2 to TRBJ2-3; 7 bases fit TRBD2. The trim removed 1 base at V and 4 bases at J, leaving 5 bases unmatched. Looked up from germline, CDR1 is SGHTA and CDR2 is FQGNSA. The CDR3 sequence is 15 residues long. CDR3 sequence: CASSLVGGPPDTQYF. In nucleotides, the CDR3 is TGTGCCAGCAGCTTAGTGGGAGGGCCCCCAGATACGCAGTATTTT.

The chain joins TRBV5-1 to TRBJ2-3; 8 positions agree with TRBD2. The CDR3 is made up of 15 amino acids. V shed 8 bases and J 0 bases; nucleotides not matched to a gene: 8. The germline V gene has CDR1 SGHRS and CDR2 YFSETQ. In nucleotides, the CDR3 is TGCGCCAGTTCCGGGGGGGATAGTAGCACAGATACGCAGTATTTT. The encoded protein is CASSGGDSSTDTQYF. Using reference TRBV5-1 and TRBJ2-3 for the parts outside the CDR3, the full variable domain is KAGVTQTPRYLIKTRGQQVTLSCSPISGHRSVSWYQQTPGQGLQFLFEYFSETQRNKGNFPGRFSGRQFSNSRSEMNVSTLELGDSALYLCASSGGDSSTDTQYFGPGTRLTVL.

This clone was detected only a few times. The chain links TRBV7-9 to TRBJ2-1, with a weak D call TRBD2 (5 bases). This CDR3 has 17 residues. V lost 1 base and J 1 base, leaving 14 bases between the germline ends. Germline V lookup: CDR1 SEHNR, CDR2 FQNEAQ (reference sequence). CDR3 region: CASSLESLAQSYNEQFF. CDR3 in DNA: TGTGCCAGCAGCTTAGAATCCCTAGCTCAATCCTACAATGAGCAGTTCTTC.

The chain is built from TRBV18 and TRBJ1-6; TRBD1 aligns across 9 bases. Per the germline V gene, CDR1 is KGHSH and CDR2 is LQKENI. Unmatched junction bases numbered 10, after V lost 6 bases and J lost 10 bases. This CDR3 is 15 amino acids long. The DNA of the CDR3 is TGTGCCAGCTCCACCCAGGGACAGGGAGGATCACCCCTCCACTTT. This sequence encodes CASSTQGQGGSPLHF.

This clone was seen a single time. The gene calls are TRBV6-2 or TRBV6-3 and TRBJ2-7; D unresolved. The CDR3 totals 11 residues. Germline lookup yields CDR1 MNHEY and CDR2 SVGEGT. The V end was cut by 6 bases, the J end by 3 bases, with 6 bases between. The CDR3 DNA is TGTGCCAGCAGCCAACGCTACGAGCAGTACTTC. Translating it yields CASSQRYEQYF.

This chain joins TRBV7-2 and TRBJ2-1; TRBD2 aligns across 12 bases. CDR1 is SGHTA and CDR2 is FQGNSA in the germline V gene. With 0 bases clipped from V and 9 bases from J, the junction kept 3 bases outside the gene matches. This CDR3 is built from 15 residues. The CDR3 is CASSLAGLAGSEQFF. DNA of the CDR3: TGTGCCAGCAGCTTAGCGGGACTAGCGGGCAGTGAGCAGTTCTTC.

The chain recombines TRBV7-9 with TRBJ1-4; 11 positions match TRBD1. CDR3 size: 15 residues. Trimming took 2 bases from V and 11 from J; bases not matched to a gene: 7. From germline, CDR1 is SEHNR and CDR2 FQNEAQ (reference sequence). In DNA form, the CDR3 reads TGTGCCAGCAGCTTATCAGGACAGGGGGCGAAGAAACTGTTTTTT. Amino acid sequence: CASSLSGQGAKKLFF.

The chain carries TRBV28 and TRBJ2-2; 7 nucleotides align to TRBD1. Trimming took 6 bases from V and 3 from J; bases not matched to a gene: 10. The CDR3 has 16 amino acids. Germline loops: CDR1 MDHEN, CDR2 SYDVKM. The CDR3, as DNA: TGTGCCAGCAGCCCTGGGGGCAGGGGGTACACCGGGGAGCTGTTTTTT. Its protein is CASSPGGRGYTGELFF.

The CDR3 DNA is TGTGCCATCAGCGATGGACTAGCGGCCTACGAGCAGTACTTC. Protein sequence: CAISDGLAAYEQYF. The genes are TRBV10-3 and TRBJ2-7, with 10 bases fitting TRBD2. The CDR3 sequence is 14 residues long. Germline CDR1 is ENHRY and CDR2 is SYGVKD. Unmatched junction bases numbered 4, after V lost 6 bases and J lost 2 bases.

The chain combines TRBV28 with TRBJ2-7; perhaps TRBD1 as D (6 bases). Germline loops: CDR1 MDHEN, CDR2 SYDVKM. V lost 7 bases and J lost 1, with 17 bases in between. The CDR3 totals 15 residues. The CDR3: CASTTAGTSSYEQYF. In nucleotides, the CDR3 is TGTGCCAGCACAACCGCCGGGACATCGTCCTACGAGCAGTACTTC. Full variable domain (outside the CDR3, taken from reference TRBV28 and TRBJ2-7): DVKVTQSSRYLVKRTGEKVFLECVQDMDHENMFWYRQDPGLGLRLIYFSYDVKMKEKGDIPEGYSVSREKKERFSLILESASTNQTSMYLCASTTAGTSSYEQYFGPGTRLTVT.

The CDR3 DNA is TGTGCCAGCAGCTTATCCCTAGCCGGACCTGGAGATACGCAGTATTTT. Encoded protein: CASSLSLAGPGDTQYF. The gene calls are TRBV7-2 and TRBJ2-3, with TRBD2 as a possible D gene (5 bases). This CDR3 is built from 16 residues. Germline values: CDR1 SGHTA, CDR2 FQGNSA. V dropped 2 bases and J dropped 5 bases, with 17 bases sitting between them.

The DNA for the CDR3 is TGTGCCTGGAGTGTACTGCAGGGCGATGGCTACACCTTC. Translation gives CAWSVLQGDGYTF. The chain carries TRBV30 and TRBJ1-2; D may be TRBD1 (5 bases). The CDR3 totals 13 residues. V lost 0 bases and J 6 bases, leaving 11 bases between the germline ends. Germline lookup yields CDR1 GTSNPN and CDR2 SVGIG (reference sequence).

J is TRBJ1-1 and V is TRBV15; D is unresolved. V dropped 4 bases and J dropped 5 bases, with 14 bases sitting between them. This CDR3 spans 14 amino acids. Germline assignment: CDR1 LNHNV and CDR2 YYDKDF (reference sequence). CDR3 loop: CATSTEVSSTEAFF. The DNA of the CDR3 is TGTGCCACCAGCACGGAGGTGAGTTCTACTGAAGCTTTCTTT.

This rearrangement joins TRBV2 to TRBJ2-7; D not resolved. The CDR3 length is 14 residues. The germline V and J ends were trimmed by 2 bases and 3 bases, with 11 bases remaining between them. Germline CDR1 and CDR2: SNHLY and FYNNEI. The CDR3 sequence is CASSEPRHIYEQYF. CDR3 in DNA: TGTGCCAGCAGTGAACCCAGGCATATCTACGAGCAGTACTTC. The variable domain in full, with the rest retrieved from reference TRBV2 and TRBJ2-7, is EPEVTQTPSHQVTQMGQEVILRCVPISNHLYFYWYRQILGQKVEFLVSFYNNEISEKSEIFDDQFSVERPDGSNFTLKIRSTKLEDSAMYFCASSEPRHIYEQYFGPGTRLTVT.

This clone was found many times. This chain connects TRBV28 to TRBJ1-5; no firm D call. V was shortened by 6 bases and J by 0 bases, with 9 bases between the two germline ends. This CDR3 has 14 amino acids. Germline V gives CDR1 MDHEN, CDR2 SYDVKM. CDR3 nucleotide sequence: TGTGCCAGCAGGCAAGGAGGTAGCAATCAGCCCCAGCATTTT. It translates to CASRQGGSNQPQHF.

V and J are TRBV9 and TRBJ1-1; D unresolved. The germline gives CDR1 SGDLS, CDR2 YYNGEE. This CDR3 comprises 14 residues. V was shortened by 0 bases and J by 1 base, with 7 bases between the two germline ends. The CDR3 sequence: CASSVDRGNTEAFF. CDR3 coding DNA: TGTGCCAGCAGCGTAGACCGGGGGAACACTGAAGCTTTCTTT.

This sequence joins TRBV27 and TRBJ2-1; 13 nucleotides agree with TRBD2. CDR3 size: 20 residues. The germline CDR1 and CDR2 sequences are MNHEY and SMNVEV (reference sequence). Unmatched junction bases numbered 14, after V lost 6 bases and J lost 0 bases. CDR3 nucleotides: TGTGCCAGCAGAATAGGCGGACTAGCGGGGGCTCGGAGCTCCTACAATGAGCAGTTCTTC. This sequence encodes CASRIGGLAGARSSYNEQFF.

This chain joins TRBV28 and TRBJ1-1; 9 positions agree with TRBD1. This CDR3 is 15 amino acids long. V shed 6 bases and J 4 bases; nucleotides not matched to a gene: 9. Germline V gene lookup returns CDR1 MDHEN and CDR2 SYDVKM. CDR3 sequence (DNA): TGTGCCAGCAGAACCGGGACAGGGTGGTTCACTGAAGCTTTCTTT. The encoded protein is CASRTGTGWFTEAFF.

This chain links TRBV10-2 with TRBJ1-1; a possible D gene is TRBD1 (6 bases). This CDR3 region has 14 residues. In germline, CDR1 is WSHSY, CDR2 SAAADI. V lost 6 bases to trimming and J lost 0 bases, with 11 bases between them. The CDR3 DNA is TGCGCCAGCAGGGAACAGGGCTTGAACACTGAAGCTTTCTTT. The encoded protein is CASREQGLNTEAFF.

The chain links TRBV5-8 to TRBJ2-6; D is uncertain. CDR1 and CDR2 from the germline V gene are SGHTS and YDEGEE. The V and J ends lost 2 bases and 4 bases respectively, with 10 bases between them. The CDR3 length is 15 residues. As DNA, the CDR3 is TGTGCCAGCAGCTTATGGGGTTACGGGGCCAACGTCCTGACTTTC. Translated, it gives CASSLWGYGANVLTF.

The CDR3, as DNA: TGTGCCAGCAGCTTAAGCAGCTCCTATGGCTACACCTTC. Its translation: CASSLSSSYGYTF. The chain combines TRBV7-9 with TRBJ1-2, with D hard to call. The V end was cut by 2 bases, the J end by 4 bases, with 8 bases between. Germline V lookup: CDR1 SEHNR, CDR2 FQNEAQ (reference sequence). The CDR3 runs 13 residues. Looking up the rest from reference TRBV7-9 and TRBJ1-2 gives the full variable domain: DTGVSQNPRHKITKRGQNVTFRCDPISEHNRLYWYRQTLGQGPEFLTYFQNEAQLEKSRLLSDRFSAERPKGSFSTLEIQRTEQGDSAMYLCASSLSSSYGYTFGSGTRLTVV.

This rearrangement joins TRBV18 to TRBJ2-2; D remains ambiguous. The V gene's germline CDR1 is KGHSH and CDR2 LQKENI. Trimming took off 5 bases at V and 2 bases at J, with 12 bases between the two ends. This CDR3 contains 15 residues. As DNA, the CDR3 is TGTGCCAGCTCAGGTGGACGGATAAACACCGGGGAGCTGTTTTTT. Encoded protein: CASSGGRINTGELFF.

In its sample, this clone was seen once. The CDR3 region is CASSPGTSSSSYNEQFF. The CDR3 region has the DNA TGTGCCAGCAGCCCAGGGACTAGCAGCAGCTCCTACAATGAGCAGTTCTTC. The V call is TRBV7-6, the J call TRBJ2-1; 9 positions match TRBD2. This CDR3 is 17 amino acids long. V lost 5 bases, J lost 0 bases, and 8 bases stayed unmatched. Germline V CDR1 and CDR2: SGHVS, FNYEAQ.

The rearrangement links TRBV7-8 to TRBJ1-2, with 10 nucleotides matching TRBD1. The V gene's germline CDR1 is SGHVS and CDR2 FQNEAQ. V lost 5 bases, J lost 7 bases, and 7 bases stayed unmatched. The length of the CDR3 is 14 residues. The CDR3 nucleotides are TGTGCCAGCAGCGGAAAGACAGGGGGCCTTGGCTACACCTTC. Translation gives CASSGKTGGLGYTF.

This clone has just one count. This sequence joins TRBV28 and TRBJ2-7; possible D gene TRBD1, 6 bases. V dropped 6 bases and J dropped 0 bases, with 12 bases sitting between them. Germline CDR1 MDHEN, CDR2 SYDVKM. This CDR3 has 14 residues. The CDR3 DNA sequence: TGTGCCAGCAGGGGAACAGGGAGCTCCTACGAGCAGTACTTC. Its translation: CASRGTGSSYEQYF.

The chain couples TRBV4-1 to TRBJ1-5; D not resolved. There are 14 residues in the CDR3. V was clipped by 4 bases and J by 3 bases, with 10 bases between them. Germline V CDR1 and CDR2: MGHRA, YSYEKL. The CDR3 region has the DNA TGCGCCAGCAGCCCCGGGTGGGACAATCAGCCCCAGCATTTT. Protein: CASSPGWDNQPQHF.

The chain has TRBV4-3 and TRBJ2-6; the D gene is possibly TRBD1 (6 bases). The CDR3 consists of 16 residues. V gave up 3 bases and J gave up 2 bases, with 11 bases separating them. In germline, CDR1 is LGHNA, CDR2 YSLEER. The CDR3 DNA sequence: TGCGCCAGCAGCCAGAGGGGGAAACCTGGGGCCAACGTCCTGACTTTC. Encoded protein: CASSQRGKPGANVLTF.

As DNA, the CDR3 is TGTGCCAGCAGCGGACAGAGCTCCTATAATTCACCCCTCCACTTT. It specifies CASSGQSSYNSPLHF. The rearrangement links TRBV7-2 to TRBJ1-6; a possible D gene is TRBD1 (6 bases). V was cut by 5 bases and J by 0 bases, with 8 bases left in between. Looked up from germline, CDR1 is SGHTA and CDR2 is FQGNSA. This CDR3 comprises 15 residues.